This T cell receptor (beta chain) was captured in a study of OX40 agonist ivuxolimab in advanced cancers. Regarding the study as a whole: Clonal expansion in partial responders at 0.1-3.0 mg/kg ranked among the lowest.

In the case of this clone: Its antigen is not identified.

The method was immunoSEQ multiplex PCR; TCRdb's version includes in-frame clones alone and lacks a portion of them. The table lists under 40,000 clones, about 76% of them singletons. Germline loops: CDR1 SQVTM, CDR2 ANQGSEA. The CDR3 totals 12 residues. Deletions cut 5 bases from V and 5 bases from J, with 12 bases between. Sequencing was performed on CD4+ or CD8+ T cells sorted from blood, taken in a trial of the OX40 agonist ivuxolimab. This rearrangement joins TRBV29-1 to TRBJ1-1; D is unclear. The TCR sequence derives from an adult with an advanced solid tumor such as melanoma, head and neck, liver or kidney cancer. The CDR3 bases are TGCAGCGTTTCCCGACTCCAAACTGAAGCTTTCTTT. It specifies CSVSRLQTEAFF. Using reference TRBV29-1 and TRBJ1-1 for the parts outside the CDR3, the full variable domain is SAVISQKPSRDICQRGTSLTIQCQVDSQVTMMFWYRQQPGQSLTLIATANQGSEATYESGFVIDKFPISRPNLTFSTLTVSNMSPEDSSIYLCSVSRLQTEAFFGQGTRLTVV.